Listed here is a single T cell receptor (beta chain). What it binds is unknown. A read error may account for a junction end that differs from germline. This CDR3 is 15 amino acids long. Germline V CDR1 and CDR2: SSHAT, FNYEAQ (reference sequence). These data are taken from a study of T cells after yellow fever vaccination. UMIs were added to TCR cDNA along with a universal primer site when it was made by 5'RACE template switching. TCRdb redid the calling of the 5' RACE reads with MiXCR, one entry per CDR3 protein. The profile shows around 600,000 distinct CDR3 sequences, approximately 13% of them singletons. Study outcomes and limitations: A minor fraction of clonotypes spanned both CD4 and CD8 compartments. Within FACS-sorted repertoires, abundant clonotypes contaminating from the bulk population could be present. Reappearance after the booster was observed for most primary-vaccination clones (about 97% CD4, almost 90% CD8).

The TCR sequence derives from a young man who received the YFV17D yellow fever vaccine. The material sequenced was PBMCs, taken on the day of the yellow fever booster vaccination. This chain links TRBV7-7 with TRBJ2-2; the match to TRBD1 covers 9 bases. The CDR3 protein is CASSRRQGEDGELFF. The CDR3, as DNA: TGTGCTAGCAGCCGTCGACAGGGGGAGGACGGGGAGCTGTTTTTT.